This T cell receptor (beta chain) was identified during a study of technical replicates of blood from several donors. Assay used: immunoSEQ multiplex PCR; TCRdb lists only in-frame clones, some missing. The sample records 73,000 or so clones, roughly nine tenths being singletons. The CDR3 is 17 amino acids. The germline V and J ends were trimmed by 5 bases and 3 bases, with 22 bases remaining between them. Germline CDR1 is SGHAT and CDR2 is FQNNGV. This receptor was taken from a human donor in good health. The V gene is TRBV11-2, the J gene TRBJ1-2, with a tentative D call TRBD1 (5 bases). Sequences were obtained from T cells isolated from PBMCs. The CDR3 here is CASSPDSRAQSDYGYTF. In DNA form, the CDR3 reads TGTGCCAGCAGCCCAGATAGCAGGGCCCAGTCTGACTATGGCTACACCTTC.